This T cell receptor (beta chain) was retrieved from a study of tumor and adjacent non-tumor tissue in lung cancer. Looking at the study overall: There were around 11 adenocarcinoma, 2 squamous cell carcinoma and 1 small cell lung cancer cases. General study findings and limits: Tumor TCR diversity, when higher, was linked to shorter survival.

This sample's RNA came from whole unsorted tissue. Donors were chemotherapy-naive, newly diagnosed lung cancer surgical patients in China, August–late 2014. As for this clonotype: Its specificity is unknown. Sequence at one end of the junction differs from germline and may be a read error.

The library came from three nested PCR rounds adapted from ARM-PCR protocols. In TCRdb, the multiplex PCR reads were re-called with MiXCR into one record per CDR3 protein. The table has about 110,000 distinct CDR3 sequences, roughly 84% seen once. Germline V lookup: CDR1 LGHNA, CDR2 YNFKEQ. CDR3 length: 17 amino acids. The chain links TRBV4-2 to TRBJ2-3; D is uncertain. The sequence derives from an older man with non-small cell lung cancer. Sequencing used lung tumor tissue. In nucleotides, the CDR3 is TGTGCCACCAGCCAAGCCCTCTCGGACCGAGGTACAGATACGCAGTATTTT. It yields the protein CATSQALSDRGTDTQYF.